Detailed here is one T cell receptor (beta chain). Its target is unknown. Constant-segment primers served in 5'RACE that generated TCR alpha and TCR beta cDNA libraries bearing sample barcodes and UMIs. MiXCR, run by TCRdb on the 5' RACE reads, gives a single entry per CDR3 protein. The sample consists of around 340,000 distinct CDR3 sequences, roughly an eighth of them appearing once. This entry belongs to a study of T-cell memory formation after mild COVID-19. Germline loops: CDR1 MNHEY, CDR2 SVGEGT. This CDR3 has 14 residues. Trimming removed 6 bases at V and 10 bases at J, with 16 bases between. Study results and limitations: The CD4+ clones that contracted clustered mainly within CM and EM, and the CD8+ clones concentrated in EMRA.

The specimen sequenced was PBMCs or a T cell subset sorted from them (not recorded which). The V gene is TRBV6-2 or TRBV6-3, the J gene TRBJ1-6, with no clear D. The origin of this receptor is a man aged 18 to 35 who had mild COVID-19 (a few samples of this study predate the infection). Cell type and time point are not known. The CDR3 DNA sequence: TGTGCCAGCAGCCCACGGGGAAGAGGCTCACCCCTCCACTTT. Encoded protein: CASSPRGRGSPLHF.